The 16 T cell receptor beta chains below all came from one sample that was sequenced in a study of molecular identifiers for immune sequencing clone quantification. Each CDR3 protein gets one entry after TCRdb re-called the PCR reads with MiXCR. The table lists about 630,000 distinct CDR3 sequences, around 25% of them singletons. Sample: naive CD8+ T cells from blood, with Jurkat cell RNA spiked in. The subset: FACS-sorted CD8+CD4-CCR7+CD45RA+ naive T cells. These receptors were taken from a human donor in good health. Some libraries in this study had Jurkat cell RNA spiked in.

This clonotype was found many times. The chain employs TRBV7-9 and TRBJ1-1; weak D call: TRBD1 (5 bases). The CDR3 is 16 residues long. Germline V CDR1 and CDR2: SEHNR, FQNEAQ (reference sequence). Between the trimmed V and J ends, which lost 5 bases and 5 bases, there was a span of 21 bases. The CDR3 spells CASSPIDSVWGTEAFF. In DNA, the CDR3 is TGTGCCAGCAGCCCTATCGACAGTGTCTGGGGGACTGAAGCTTTCTTT. Filled out from reference TRBV7-9 and TRBJ1-1, the complete variable domain reads DTGVSQNPRHKITKRGQNVTFRCDPISEHNRLYWYRQTLGQGPEFLTYFQNEAQLEKSRLLSDRFSAERPKGSFSTLEIQRTEQGDSAMYLCASSPIDSVWGTEAFFGQGTRLTVV.

In the case of this clonotype: A much larger clone is a single base away; this may be a read error. The V gene is TRBV27, the J gene TRBJ1-1, with 7 bases identical to TRBD1. Germline V gene data show CDR1 as MNHEY and CDR2 as SMNVEV (reference sequence). CDR3 length: 14 residues. V shed 5 bases and J 9 bases; nucleotides not matched to a gene: 12. This chain's CDR3 is CASSDADRSAKAFF. CDR3 DNA sequence: TGTGCCAGCAGTGACGCGGACAGGTCGGCTAAAGCTTTCTTT.

This clonotype showed up just a few times. This chain connects TRBV12-3 or TRBV12-4 to TRBJ1-1; 10 bases line up with TRBD1. After removal of 5 bases from V and 3 bases from J, the junction contained 3 bases not matched to a gene. The CDR3 spans 14 residues. The CDR3 bases are TGTGCCAGCAGTCCCGACAGGGGGCACACTGAAGCTTTCTTT. Protein: CASSPDRGHTEAFF.

The chain employs TRBV5-8 and TRBJ2-7; a possible D gene is TRBD2 (6 bases). V was shortened by 5 bases and J by 5 bases, with 17 bases between the two germline ends. CDR3 size: 14 residues. CDR1 SGHTS and CDR2 YDEGEE come from the germline V gene. The DNA of the CDR3 is TGTGCCAGCAGGGTCCTTCGGGGGTACCACGAGCAGTACTTC. This translates into CASRVLRGYHEQYF.

There are a few counts of this clonotype. Sequence at one end of the junction differs from germline and may be a read error. This chain links TRBV7-9 with TRBJ2-7, with a possible D match to TRBD1 (5 bases). Germline V gene lookup returns CDR1 SEHNR and CDR2 FQNEAQ (reference sequence). This CDR3 spans 14 amino acids. In DNA, the CDR3 is TGTGCCAGCAGCTTACCTGGCAGGGAATACGAGCACTACTTC. Protein product: CASSLPGREYEHYF.

The chain couples TRBV7-9 to TRBJ2-7, with D possibly being TRBD1 (5 bases). CDR3 length equals 16 residues. The V end lost 0 bases, the J end lost 3 bases, and 15 bases lay between the germline ends. From germline, CDR1 is SEHNR and CDR2 FQNEAQ (reference sequence). CDR3 in amino acids: CASSLAQGFAGYEQYF. In DNA, the CDR3 is TGTGCCAGCAGCTTAGCTCAGGGTTTCGCCGGCTACGAGCAGTACTTC.

This clonotype was counted at least ten times. The chain carries TRBV5-1 and TRBJ2-6; D is undetermined. Germline CDR1 is SGHRS and CDR2 is YFSETQ. Trimming took off 1 base at V and 0 bases at J, with 11 bases between the two ends. The CDR3 runs to 17 residues. CDR3 sequence: CASSLTVIDSGANVLTF. CDR3 DNA: TGCGCCAGCAGCTTGACAGTTATAGACTCTGGGGCCAACGTCCTGACTTTC.

In this sample, this clonotype turned up many times. The V gene is TRBV1, the J gene TRBJ1-1. TRBV1 is shown as a pseudogene. This CDR3 has 14 amino acids. CDR3: CTSSQGLSDTEAFF. CDR3 sequence (DNA): TGCACCAGCAGCCAAGGACTATCGGACACTGAAGCTTTCTTT.

This clonotype was picked up many times. This chain links TRBV7-2 with TRBJ2-7; D might be TRBD1 or TRBD2, each matching 6 bases. V shed 6 bases and J shed 0 bases, with 18 bases lying between them. The length of the CDR3 is 16 residues. Germline assignment: CDR1 SGHTA and CDR2 FQGNSA. CDR3 nucleotides: TGTGCCAGCAGTTGGTGGGGGGCCCTAAGCTCCTACGAGCAGTACTTC. Encoded protein: CASSWWGALSSYEQYF. Drawing the rest from reference TRBV7-2 and TRBJ2-7, the complete variable domain is GAGVSQSPSNKVTEKGKDVELRCDPISGHTALYWYRQSLGQGLEFLIYFQGNSAPDKSGLPSDRFSAERTGGSVSTLTIQRTQQEDSAVYLCASSWWGALSSYEQYFGPGTRLTVT.

This clonotype was found a few times. V and J are TRBV14 and TRBJ2-5, with D perhaps TRBD2 (6 bases). There are 16 residues in the CDR3. The germline V and J ends were trimmed by 0 bases and 5 bases, with 16 bases remaining between them. Germline-derived CDR1 and CDR2 are SGHDN and FVKESK. CDR3 nucleotides: TGTGCCAGCAGCCAAGATTCGACTAGTTTTTGGGAGACCCAGTACTTC. This sequence encodes CASSQDSTSFWETQYF.

Ten or more counts support this clonotype. The chain has TRBV7-9 and TRBJ1-1; no clear D gene. Germline values: CDR1 SEHNR, CDR2 FQNEAQ (reference sequence). V dropped 5 bases and J dropped 3 bases, with 10 bases sitting between them. The CDR3 loop spans 13 amino acids. CDR3 protein: CASSRIVDTEAFF. The CDR3 DNA follows: TGTGCCAGCAGCCGTATAGTGGACACTGAAGCTTTCTTT.

At least ten counts were recorded for this clonotype. V is TRBV6-6 and J is TRBJ1-1; unclear D gene. CDR3 size: 14 residues. V was trimmed by 4 bases and J by 1 base, leaving 10 bases between them. Germline-derived CDR1 and CDR2 are MNHNY and SVGAGI (reference sequence). The CDR3 spells CASSSPQENTEAFF. CDR3 in DNA: TGTGCCAGCAGTTCCCCCCAAGAGAACACTGAAGCTTTCTTT.

This clonotype was recorded at least ten times. The chain is built from TRBV30 and TRBJ2-1; 11 bases line up with TRBD2. The length of the CDR3 is 15 residues. The V gene end was trimmed by 2 bases and the J gene end by 4 bases; junction bases not matched to a gene: 4. From germline, CDR1 is GTSNPN and CDR2 SVGIG (reference sequence). DNA for the CDR3: TGTGCCTGGAGTTATCTAGCGGGAGGTTACAATGAGCAGTTCTTC. The encoded protein is CAWSYLAGGYNEQFF. Looking up the rest from reference TRBV30 and TRBJ2-1 gives the full variable domain: SQTIHQWPATLVQPVGSPLSLECTVEGTSNPNLYWYRQAAGRGLQLLFYSVGIGQISSEVPQNLSASRPQDRQFILSSKKLLLSDSGFYLCAWSYLAGGYNEQFFGPGTRLTVL.

Ten or more counts support this clonotype. The V gene is TRBV14, the J gene TRBJ2-7; D unclear. Trimming removed 2 bases from V and 3 bases from J, with 5 bases in between. This CDR3 has 12 residues. Germline CDR1 and CDR2: SGHDN and FVKESK. The DNA of the CDR3 is TGTGCCAGCAGCCAATTCGGCTACGAGCAGTACTTC. Its protein is CASSQFGYEQYF.

The chain is built from TRBV5-6 and TRBJ1-2; D gene uncertain. Trimming left V 3 bases short and J 4 bases short, with 13 bases between. The CDR3 consists of 14 residues. Germline V gene lookup returns CDR1 SGHDT and CDR2 YYEEEE. In nucleotides, the CDR3 is TGTGCCAGCAGCTCCCCGTTGGTGGTCTATGGCTACACCTTC. Protein sequence: CASSSPLVVYGYTF.

This clonotype was found many times. The chain has TRBV7-2 and TRBJ1-5; D unresolved. CDR1 SGHTA and CDR2 FQGNSA come from the germline V gene. V was pared by 1 base and J by 6 bases, with 16 bases between. This CDR3 has 16 residues. The DNA of the CDR3 is TGTGCCAGCAGCTTAGGTGGCAGCCTAGATTCTCAGCCCCAGCATTTT. Its protein product is CASSLGGSLDSQPQHF.